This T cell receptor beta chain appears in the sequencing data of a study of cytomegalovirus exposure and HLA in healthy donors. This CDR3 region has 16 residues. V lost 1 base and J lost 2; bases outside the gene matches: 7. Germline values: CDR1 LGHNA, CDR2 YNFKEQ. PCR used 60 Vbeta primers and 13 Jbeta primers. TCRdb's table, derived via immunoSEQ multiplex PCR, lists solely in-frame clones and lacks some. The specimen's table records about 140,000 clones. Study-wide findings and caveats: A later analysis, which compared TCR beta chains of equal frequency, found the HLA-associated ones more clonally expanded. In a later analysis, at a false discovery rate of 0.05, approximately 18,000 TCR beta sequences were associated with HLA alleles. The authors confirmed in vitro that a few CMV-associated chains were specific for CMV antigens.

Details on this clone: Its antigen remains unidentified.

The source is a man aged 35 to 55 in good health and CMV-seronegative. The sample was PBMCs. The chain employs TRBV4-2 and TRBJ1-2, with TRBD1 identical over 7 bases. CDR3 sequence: CASSQAVGGQNYGYTF. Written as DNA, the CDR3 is TGTGCCAGCAGCCAAGCAGTAGGGGGCCAAAACTATGGCTACACCTTC.